These 14 T cell receptor beta chains were sequenced from one sample in a study of control samples from healthy donors and cancer patients. TCRdb keeps only in-frame clones here, not all; method: immunoSEQ multiplex PCR. The sample has about 120,000 clones; 75% to 95% are singletons. Sequencing input: blood. The receptor source for this set is a man aged 40-50 years in good health.

The chain employs TRBV30 and TRBJ1-2, with D maybe TRBD1 (5 bases). Germline values: CDR1 GTSNPN, CDR2 SVGIG (reference sequence). The CDR3 consists of 14 residues. Trimming shortened V by 2 bases and J by 0 bases, and 10 bases separated the two germline ends. The CDR3 DNA is TGTGCCTGGAGTACAGGTCGGACTAACTATGGCTACACCTTC. This sequence encodes CAWSTGRTNYGYTF.

The V gene is TRBV4-1, the J gene TRBJ2-4; 8 nucleotides agree with TRBD2. CDR3 length equals 16 residues. The V and J ends lost 0 bases and 7 bases, in that order; junction bases with no gene match: 8. Per the germline V gene, CDR1 is MGHRA and CDR2 is YSYEKL. The CDR3 loop reads CASSQERPAGANIQYF. CDR3 coding DNA: TGCGCCAGCAGCCAAGAACGCCCAGCGGGGGCGAACATTCAGTACTTC.

The chain combines TRBV4-1 with TRBJ2-7; TRBD1 aligns across 9 bases. Germline CDR1 reads MGHRA; CDR2 reads YSYEKL. The CDR3 extends over 15 amino acids. With 4 bases clipped from V and 3 bases from J, the junction kept 7 bases outside the gene matches. The CDR3 sequence is CASSPRGQGGYEQYF. CDR3 DNA: TGCGCCAGCAGCCCCCGGGGACAGGGTGGCTACGAGCAGTACTTC.

This CDR3 reads CSVHSGHSYEQYF. Written as DNA, the CDR3 is TGCAGCGTTCATTCGGGACACTCCTACGAGCAGTACTTC. The gene calls are TRBV29-1 and TRBJ2-7, with D perhaps matching TRBD1 (6 bases). This CDR3 is built from 13 residues. V shed 5 bases and J shed 0 bases, with 11 bases lying between them. Germline V gene data show CDR1 as SQVTM and CDR2 as ANQGSEA.

This clone has only one observation. This chain connects TRBV30 to TRBJ1-1, with D unresolved. This CDR3 comprises 12 residues. Germline CDR1 is GTSNPN and CDR2 is SVGIG (reference sequence). V lost 2 bases and J 0 bases, leaving 4 bases between the germline ends. CDR3 bases: TGTGCCTGGAGTAAAGTGAACACTGAAGCTTTCTTT. Translation: CAWSKVNTEAFF.

The rearrangement links TRBV12-3 or TRBV12-4 to TRBJ1-2; D not certain. The CDR3 runs 13 residues. V lost 8 bases, J lost 0 bases, and 10 bases lay in between. CDR3 in amino acids: CASSDRANYGYTF. CDR3 in DNA: TGTGCCAGCTCCGATCGAGCTAACTATGGCTACACCTTC.

The chain uses TRBV6-5 and TRBJ1-2; 10 positions agree with TRBD1. From germline, CDR1 is MNHEY and CDR2 SVGAGI. The CDR3 has 15 residues. V was clipped by 4 bases and J by 7 bases; unmatched bases: 9. The CDR3 region is CASSSPGQGSLGYTF. CDR3 DNA: TGTGCCAGCAGTTCTCCGGGACAGGGGTCGCTTGGCTACACCTTC.

The chain carries TRBV5-1 and TRBJ2-7; the match to TRBD1 covers 8 bases. With 2 bases clipped from V and 3 bases from J, the junction kept 7 bases outside the gene matches. Germline assignment: CDR1 SGHRS and CDR2 YFSETQ. The CDR3 extends over 15 amino acids. The CDR3 reads CASSLVGGQGYEQYF. The DNA for the CDR3 is TGCGCCAGCAGCTTAGTCGGAGGACAGGGCTACGAGCAGTACTTC.

The rearrangement links TRBV5-6 to TRBJ1-4; possible D gene TRBD1, 6 bases. The germline V gene has CDR1 SGHDT and CDR2 YYEEEE. The V end was cut by 2 bases, the J end by 5 bases, with 13 bases between. The CDR3 consists of 15 residues. The CDR3 here is CASSFTGFRNEKLFF. The CDR3 DNA reads as TGTGCCAGCAGCTTTACAGGGTTTCGAAATGAAAAACTGTTTTTT.

This clone was detected once. The rearrangement joins TRBV10-1 to TRBJ2-3, with TRBD2 matching 10 bases. The V gene end was trimmed by 5 bases and the J gene end by 0 bases; junction bases not matched to a gene: 5. Looked up from germline, CDR1 is WNHNN and CDR2 is SYGVQD (reference sequence). The CDR3 is made up of 16 amino acids. CDR3 loop: CASSTGLAASTDTQYF. CDR3 sequence (DNA): TGCGCCAGCAGTACCGGACTAGCGGCTAGCACAGATACGCAGTATTTT.

The chain carries TRBV5-6 and TRBJ1-2, with D possibly being TRBD1 (6 bases). The germline V gene encodes CDR1 SGHDT and CDR2 YYEEEE. The CDR3 length is 16 residues. V gave up 0 bases and J gave up 7 bases, with 19 bases separating them. In DNA, the CDR3 is TGTGCCAGCAGCTTGGCCGGACCGGCAGGGGTTGGTGGCTACACCTTC. This gives the protein CASSLAGPAGVGGYTF. Based on the CDR3 plus reference TRBV5-6 and TRBJ1-2, the full variable domain is DAGVTQSPTHLIKTRGQQVTLRCSPKSGHDTVSWYQQALGQGPQFIFQYYEEEERQRGNFPDRFSGHQFPNYSSELNVNALLLGDSALYLCASSLAGPAGVGGYTFGSGTRLTVV.

This chain connects TRBV3-1 (or the pseudogene TRBV3-2) to TRBJ2-3, with D perhaps being TRBD1 or TRBD2 (7 bases each). This CDR3 has 15 residues. Germline V gene data show CDR1 as LGHDT and CDR2 as YNNKEL (reference sequence). With 3 bases removed from V and 3 bases from J, the gap between germline ends came to 13 bases. The CDR3 sequence is CASSQQGGTTDTQYF. The CDR3 nucleotides are TGTGCCAGCAGCCAGCAGGGGGGGACTACAGATACGCAGTATTTT.

The J gene is TRBJ1-4, the V gene TRBV19, with D unclear. Germline CDR1 LNHDA, CDR2 SQIVND (reference sequence). CDR3 length: 11 amino acids. V was shortened by 6 bases and J by 8 bases, with 7 bases between the two germline ends. CDR3: CASRVGEKLFF. The CDR3 DNA is TGTGCCAGTAGGGTTGGCGAAAAACTGTTTTTT.

The chain combines TRBV6-5 with TRBJ1-2; D remains ambiguous. The germline V gene has CDR1 MNHEY and CDR2 SVGAGI. This CDR3 is 15 amino acids long. With 2 bases removed from V and 0 bases from J, the gap between germline ends came to 10 bases. Here the CDR3 DNA reads TGTGCCAGCAGTTACGGGGAGACTACTAACTATGGCTACACCTTC. Residues: CASSYGETTNYGYTF.